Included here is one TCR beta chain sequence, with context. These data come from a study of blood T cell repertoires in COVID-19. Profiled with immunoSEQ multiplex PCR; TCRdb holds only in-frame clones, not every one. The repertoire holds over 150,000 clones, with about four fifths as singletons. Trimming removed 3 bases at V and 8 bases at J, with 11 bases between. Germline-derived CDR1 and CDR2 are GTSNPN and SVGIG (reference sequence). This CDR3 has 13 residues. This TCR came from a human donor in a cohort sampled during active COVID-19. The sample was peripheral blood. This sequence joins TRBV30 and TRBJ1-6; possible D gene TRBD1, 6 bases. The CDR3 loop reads CAWSGTKDSPLHF. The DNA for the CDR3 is TGTGCCTGGAGCGGGACAAAGGATTCACCCCTCCACTTT.